A single sample is the source of the 31 T cell receptor beta chains below, sequenced in a study of OX40 agonist ivuxolimab in advanced cancers. This table comes from immunoSEQ multiplex PCR, and its TCRdb copy is limited to in-frame clones, with some not included. The sample includes 45,000 to 65,000 clones, roughly 90% of them seen just once. This material consisted of CD4+ or CD8+ T cells sorted from blood, taken in a trial of the OX40 agonist ivuxolimab. The source is an adult with an advanced solid tumor such as melanoma, head and neck, liver or kidney cancer.

This chain links TRBV29-1 with TRBJ2-5; D is unclear. The CDR3 is made up of 12 amino acids. Trimming removed 5 bases at V and 5 bases at J, with 12 bases between. Germline V gene sequence: CDR1 SQVTM, CDR2 ANQGSEA. CDR3 sequence reads: CSVLGMWETQYF. DNA of the CDR3: TGCAGCGTTTTGGGAATGTGGGAGACCCAGTACTTC.

V is TRBV25-1 and J is TRBJ2-1, with TRBD2 matching over 9 bases. This CDR3 has 16 amino acids. The germline V gene has CDR1 MGHDK and CDR2 SYGVNS. V shed 2 bases and J 9 bases; nucleotides not matched to a gene: 11. CDR3 sequence (DNA): TGTGCCAGCAGTGAAGCGGGCGGGAGGGCCAATTTTGAGCAGTTCTTC. It yields the protein CASSEAGGRANFEQFF. The variable domain in full, with the rest retrieved from reference TRBV25-1 and TRBJ2-1, is EADIYQTPRYLVIGTGKKITLECSQTMGHDKMYWYQQDPGMELHLIHYSYGVNSTEKGDLSSESTVSRIRTEHFPLTLESARPSHTSQYLCASSEAGGRANFEQFFGPGTRLTVL.

The chain joins TRBV5-1 to TRBJ1-3; D is unresolved. Germline V gene lookup returns CDR1 SGHRS and CDR2 YFSETQ. CDR3 size: 13 residues. V was cut by 3 bases and J by 0 bases, with 4 bases left in between. Written as DNA, the CDR3 is TGCGCCAGCAGCTCCAGCTCTGGAAACACCATATATTTT. Its translation is CASSSSSGNTIYF.

The chain employs TRBV19 and TRBJ2-7; 10 bases align to TRBD1. Germline lookup yields CDR1 LNHDA and CDR2 SQIVND (reference sequence). With V trimmed by 5 bases and J by 4 bases, 8 bases remained unmatched. CDR3 length equals 15 residues. CDR3 in amino acids: CASSLAPGQGYEQYF. The CDR3 nucleotides read TGTGCCAGTAGTTTAGCTCCGGGACAGGGGTACGAGCAGTACTTC.

The chain has TRBV25-1 and TRBJ2-2; 8 bases map to TRBD2. This CDR3 comprises 14 residues. The V gene end was trimmed by 7 bases and the J gene end by 7 bases; junction bases not matched to a gene: 8. The germline V gene encodes CDR1 MGHDK and CDR2 SYGVNS. The CDR3 nucleotides are TGTGCCAGCAATCCAGCGGGAGAAGTCGGGGAGCTGTTTTTT. It specifies CASNPAGEVGELFF.

The rearrangement links TRBV28 to TRBJ1-1, with D hard to call. CDR1 and CDR2 (germline): MDHEN, SYDVKM. Trimming shortened V by 6 bases and J by 9 bases, and 14 bases separated the two germline ends. CDR3 length equals 12 residues. The CDR3 protein is CASSLLTGKAFF. CDR3 DNA sequence: TGTGCCAGCAGCCTTCTAACTGGAAAAGCTTTCTTT.

This chain joins TRBV14 and TRBJ1-5; D call uncertain. The CDR3 loop spans 16 amino acids. Trimming left V 0 bases short and J 0 bases short, with 9 bases between. Germline CDR1 and CDR2: SGHDN and FVKESK. The CDR3 is CASSQDERISNQPQHF. DNA for the CDR3: TGTGCCAGCAGCCAAGATGAAAGGATTAGCAATCAGCCCCAGCATTTT.

The gene calls are TRBV6-1 and TRBJ2-7; D may be TRBD1 or TRBD2 (6 bases each). V was trimmed by 6 bases and J by 5 bases, leaving 20 bases between them. The CDR3 has 15 residues. Germline lookup yields CDR1 MNHNS and CDR2 SASEGT. The CDR3 DNA sequence: TGTGCCAGCAGGGATTCGGGACACGGGGGCGACGAGCAGTACTTC. As protein: CASRDSGHGGDEQYF.

The chain links TRBV30 to TRBJ1-5, with D uncertain. CDR1 is GTSNPN and CDR2 is SVGIG in the germline V gene (reference sequence). The CDR3 sequence is 17 residues long. V lost 5 bases and J 0 bases, leaving 20 bases between the germline ends. The CDR3 spells CAWGPVGGGSSNQPQHF. The CDR3 DNA reads TGTGCCTGGGGTCCCGTAGGAGGTGGCAGTAGCAATCAGCCCCAGCATTTT.

This chain links TRBV18 with TRBJ1-2; 10 bases are shared with TRBD1. The germline CDR1 and CDR2 sequences are KGHSH and LQKENI. V lost 4 bases, J lost 4 bases, and 9 bases stayed unmatched. The CDR3 length is 16 residues. In nucleotides, the CDR3 is TGTGCCAGCTCACAGCAGACAGGGGGCGTAGGCTATGGCTACACCTTC. As protein: CASSQQTGGVGYGYTF.

This chain uses TRBV5-1 with TRBJ2-3; 13 bases line up with TRBD2. The trim removed 4 bases at V and 4 bases at J, leaving 6 bases unmatched. Germline V gives CDR1 SGHRS, CDR2 YFSETQ. CDR3 size: 16 residues. CDR3: CASSQRTSGSSDTQYF. CDR3 DNA sequence: TGCGCCAGCAGCCAGCGGACTAGCGGGAGTTCAGATACGCAGTATTTT.

This chain links TRBV6-5 with TRBJ2-1, with 11 bases fitting TRBD2. Germline V lookup: CDR1 MNHEY, CDR2 SVGAGI. V dropped 2 bases and J dropped 4; count of bases not matched to a gene: 4. CDR3 length: 16 amino acids. The CDR3, as DNA: TGTGCCAGCAGTTACGGCGGGACTAGCGGTTACAATGAGCAGTTCTTC. Translated: CASSYGGTSGYNEQFF.

The chain links TRBV5-6 to TRBJ1-2, with D tentatively TRBD1 (6 bases). The CDR3 consists of 13 residues. Germline V CDR1 and CDR2: SGHDT, YYEEEE. V was cut by 4 bases and J by 7 bases, with 14 bases left in between. For the CDR3, the DNA is TGTGCCAGCAGCCTGGCTGGGGGCGGTGGCTACACCTTC. Translating it yields CASSLAGGGGYTF.

The chain employs TRBV28 and TRBJ1-5; D gene unclear. CDR3 length: 12 amino acids. With 6 bases removed from V and 11 bases from J, the gap between germline ends came to 14 bases. Germline CDR1 is MDHEN and CDR2 is SYDVKM. The CDR3 DNA follows: TGTGCCAGCAGCTCGGTCCGGGTGGCCCAGCATTTT. Its translation is CASSSVRVAQHF.

The rearrangement links TRBV29-1 to TRBJ1-1, with D possibly TRBD1 on 5 matching bases. V was shortened by 8 bases and J by 5 bases, with 15 bases between the two germline ends. Germline V gives CDR1 SQVTM, CDR2 ANQGSEA. The CDR3 runs to 12 residues. The CDR3 is CSIAPGGTEAFF. As DNA, the CDR3 is TGCAGCATTGCTCCGGGGGGGACTGAAGCTTTCTTT.

V gene TRBV7-2 combines with J gene TRBJ2-7; D may be TRBD1 or TRBD2 (5 bases each). Deletions cut 3 bases from V and 2 bases from J, with 14 bases between. The CDR3 runs to 15 residues. Germline V CDR1 and CDR2: SGHTA, FQGNSA. CDR3 in amino acids: CASSFGASGAYEQYF. The CDR3 nucleotides read TGTGCCAGCAGCTTCGGGGCAAGTGGTGCCTACGAGCAGTACTTC.

This clone was detected only once. The V and J genes are TRBV5-6 and TRBJ2-7, with 8 bases lining up with TRBD2. The CDR3 is 17 amino acids. Germline trimming cut 3 bases from V and 1 base from J; bases unmatched to any gene: 12. Germline loops: CDR1 SGHDT, CDR2 YYEEEE. CDR3 protein: CASSSLAGRSMSYEQYF. CDR3 DNA: TGTGCCAGCAGCTCGTTAGCGGGGAGGTCAATGTCCTACGAGCAGTACTTC.

The chain couples TRBV6-5 to TRBJ1-2; D ambiguous. Per the germline V gene, CDR1 is MNHEY and CDR2 is SVGAGI. CDR3 length equals 15 residues. Trimming pared 3 bases from V and 3 bases from J, leaving 14 bases between. Here the CDR3 reads CASSYMGRSYYGYTF. The CDR3 DNA sequence: TGTGCCAGCAGTTATATGGGCCGGAGCTACTATGGCTACACCTTC.

Only one count was recorded for this clone. V usage is TRBV15 and J usage is TRBJ2-5, with D possibly TRBD1 on 5 matching bases. CDR1 and CDR2 from the germline V gene are LNHNV and YYDKDF (reference sequence). V lost 0 bases and J 3 bases, leaving 5 bases between the germline ends. The CDR3 runs 13 residues. The CDR3 spells CATSRDREETQYF. CDR3 in DNA: TGTGCCACCAGCAGAGACAGGGAAGAGACCCAGTACTTC.

The chain carries TRBV6-1 and TRBJ2-1; a possible D gene is TRBD1 (5 bases). The germline V and J ends were trimmed by 8 bases and 6 bases, with 14 bases remaining between them. The CDR3 covers 13 residues. From germline, CDR1 is MNHNS and CDR2 SASEGT. CDR3 loop: CASPGALRNEQFF. The CDR3 region has the DNA TGTGCCAGCCCTGGGGCTCTTCGCAATGAGCAGTTCTTC.

This chain links TRBV11-2 with TRBJ2-1; 7 bases agree with TRBD1. The ends lost 3 bases at V and 7 bases at J; junction bases unmatched: 9. The CDR3 covers 15 residues. CDR1 and CDR2 (germline): SGHAT, FQNNGV. CDR3 nucleotides: TGTGCCAGCAGCTTGGGGCAGGGGGTCAAGAATGAGCAGTTCTTC. Translation: CASSLGQGVKNEQFF.

As concerns this clone: Other DNA sequences in the same sample also yield this CDR3. V and J are TRBV6-5 and TRBJ1-4; no reliable D call. The germline V gene has CDR1 MNHEY and CDR2 SVGAGI. The CDR3 spans 14 residues. Trimming left V 2 bases short and J 0 bases short, with 4 bases between. CDR3 residues: CASSYGATNEKLFF. Here the CDR3 DNA reads TGTGCCAGCAGTTACGGAGCAACTAATGAAAAACTGTTTTTT.

J is TRBJ2-7 and V is TRBV5-1; 8 nucleotides line up with TRBD1. The trim removed 2 bases at V and 3 bases at J, leaving 7 bases unmatched. This CDR3 has 15 residues. The germline V gene has CDR1 SGHRS and CDR2 YFSETQ. The CDR3 loop reads CASSFLPDRVYEQYF. In DNA form, the CDR3 reads TGCGCCAGCAGCTTTTTGCCGGACAGGGTCTACGAGCAGTACTTC.

The V and J genes are TRBV7-2 and TRBJ2-3, with 7 bases aligning to TRBD2. The length of the CDR3 is 17 residues. V was pared by 1 base and J by 0 bases, with 7 bases of the junction left unmatched. Germline V CDR1 and CDR2: SGHTA, FQGNSA. The CDR3 region is CASSLVASGISTDTQYF. The CDR3 coding sequence is TGTGCCAGCAGCTTAGTCGCTAGCGGAATCAGCACAGATACGCAGTATTTT. Full variable domain (outside the CDR3, taken from reference TRBV7-2 and TRBJ2-3): GAGVSQSPSNKVTEKGKDVELRCDPISGHTALYWYRQSLGQGLEFLIYFQGNSAPDKSGLPSDRFSAERTGGSVSTLTIQRTQQEDSAVYLCASSLVASGISTDTQYFGPGTRLTVL.

This chain links TRBV28 with TRBJ2-1; 9 bases fit TRBD2. Germline CDR1 is MDHEN and CDR2 is SYDVKM. The V segment lost 2 bases and the J segment 4 bases; nucleotides outside the gene matches: 15. This CDR3 has 19 residues. The CDR3 DNA sequence: TGTGCCAGCAGTTTACTAGCGGGGCGCCGCGGCCCTTTGTACAATGAGCAGTTCTTC. It encodes CASSLLAGRRGPLYNEQFF.

This clone was found a few times. The chain combines TRBV5-1 with TRBJ2-5; 7 bases line up with TRBD2. V trimming: 4 bases; J trimming: 3 bases; junction bases outside the gene matches: 9. Germline assignment: CDR1 SGHRS and CDR2 YFSETQ. There are 15 residues in the CDR3. The DNA for the CDR3 is TGCGCCAGCAGCAGGGGACTAACCGATAAAGAGACCCAGTACTTC. This sequence encodes CASSRGLTDKETQYF.

This CDR3 reads CATSRAEWRAGNTIYF. The CDR3 DNA sequence: TGTGCCACCAGCAGAGCAGAGTGGAGGGCTGGAAACACCATATATTTT. The rearrangement joins TRBV15 to TRBJ1-3; D gene uncertain. CDR1 is LNHNV and CDR2 is YYDKDF in the germline V gene (reference sequence). The CDR3 sequence is 16 residues long. V was pared by 1 base and J by 2 bases, with 12 bases between.

The chain joins TRBV19 to TRBJ2-5; 10 nucleotides agree with TRBD1. This CDR3 spans 14 amino acids. The V gene end was trimmed by 4 bases and the J gene end by 5 bases; junction bases not matched to a gene: 4. Germline lookup yields CDR1 LNHDA and CDR2 SQIVND (reference sequence). CDR3 sequence reads: CASSRQGAGETQYF. For the CDR3, the DNA is TGTGCCAGTAGTAGACAGGGGGCCGGGGAGACCCAGTACTTC.

J is TRBJ1-5 and V is TRBV10-3; D is perhaps TRBD1 (6 bases). Germline V CDR1 and CDR2: ENHRY, SYGVKD. This CDR3 has 17 amino acids. Trimming stripped 0 bases from V and 1 base from J, with 13 bases between. Written as DNA, the CDR3 is TGTGCCATCAGTGAGTCGGATGGCAGGGGAAGCAATCAGCCCCAGCATTTT. Residues: CAISESDGRGSNQPQHF.

The chain employs TRBV7-9 and TRBJ2-3; D gene ambiguous. This CDR3 has 16 residues. V lost 4 bases to trimming and J lost 0 bases, with 14 bases between them. Germline V gene lookup returns CDR1 SEHNR and CDR2 FQNEAQ (reference sequence). The CDR3 coding sequence is TGTGCCAGCAGCTCCTTTTCGCGAGCTAGCACAGATACGCAGTATTTT. Translated, it gives CASSSFSRASTDTQYF.

J is TRBJ2-1 and V is TRBV14, with D perhaps matching TRBD2 (5 bases). CDR1 is SGHDN, CDR2 FVKESK, per germline. This CDR3 has 14 amino acids. The germline V and J ends were trimmed by 1 base and 10 bases, with 14 bases remaining between them. The CDR3: CASSQVRLRGEQFF. The CDR3 nucleotides are TGTGCCAGCAGCCAAGTCCGCCTCCGAGGGGAGCAGTTCTTC.